One sample yielded the 25 T cell receptor beta chains listed below, sequenced in a study of blood T cell repertoires in COVID-19. Measured with immunoSEQ multiplex PCR; TCRdb has only the in-frame clones, and not every one. This sample has some 300,000 clones, with roughly 90% found just once. Sequencing was done on a sample of peripheral blood. These receptors all stem from a woman between 70 and 85 years old with COVID-19, enrolled during active disease.

This CDR3 reads CASSSRSGPAGTEAFF. In DNA form, the CDR3 reads TGTGCCAGCAGCTCAAGATCCGGGCCGGCGGGCACTGAAGCTTTCTTT. The chain links TRBV5-8 to TRBJ1-1; the D is unclear. The V and J ends lost 3 bases and 4 bases respectively, with 19 bases between them. Germline V lookup: CDR1 SGHTS, CDR2 YDEGEE. The CDR3 length is 16 residues.

The V and J genes are TRBV5-1 and TRBJ2-5; TRBD2 matches 7 bases. Germline V gene data show CDR1 as SGHRS and CDR2 as YFSETQ. The CDR3 is made up of 16 amino acids. After removal of 0 bases from V and 4 bases from J, the junction contained 9 bases not matched to a gene. This CDR3 is CASSLAPTSGGETQYF. The CDR3 DNA is TGCGCCAGCAGCTTGGCGCCTACCTCGGGAGGAGAGACCCAGTACTTC.

The chain is built from TRBV12-3 or TRBV12-4 and TRBJ1-2; D call uncertain. The CDR3 is 13 amino acids. The V end was cut by 5 bases, the J end by 3 bases, with 10 bases between. CDR3 sequence reads: CASSPAGYYGYTF. In DNA, the CDR3 is TGTGCCAGCAGTCCCGCCGGGTACTATGGCTACACCTTC.

The CDR3 reads CATSDSKQGWGYTF. The CDR3 DNA follows: TGTGCCACCAGTGACTCTAAACAGGGCTGGGGCTACACCTTC. The J gene is TRBJ1-2, the V gene TRBV24-1; TRBD1 is a possible D gene (6 bases). The V end was cut by 4 bases, the J end by 8 bases, with 16 bases between. In germline, CDR1 is KGHDR, CDR2 SFDVKD. The CDR3 is made up of 14 amino acids.

As DNA, the CDR3 is TGTGCCAGCAGTACGCGACTAGTTGGTGAGCAGTTCTTC. As protein: CASSTRLVGEQFF. The chain joins TRBV6-5 to TRBJ2-1; TRBD2 might be the D (6 bases). The CDR3 has 13 amino acids. V gave up 5 bases and J gave up 9 bases, with 14 bases separating them. Germline V lookup: CDR1 MNHEY, CDR2 SVGAGI.

Comments on this clone: An end of the junction does not agree with germline; a read error may underlie this. The chain is built from TRBV9 and TRBJ2-1; a possible D gene is TRBD2 (6 bases). The CDR3 extends over 14 amino acids. The germline V gene has CDR1 SGDLS and CDR2 YYNGEE. CDR3 sequence reads: CASSVGDSHNEQFF. In DNA, the CDR3 is TGTGCCAGCAGCGTAGGGGACTCCCACAATGAGCAGTTCTTC.

The chain carries TRBV10-2 and TRBJ2-3, with 8 positions matching TRBD2. Trimming removed 6 bases from V and 1 base from J; junction bases left unmatched: 6. Germline V gene sequence: CDR1 WSHSY, CDR2 SAAADI. CDR3 length: 15 amino acids. The CDR3 nucleotides are TGCGCCAGCAGGGGTATACTAGCGGGCACAGATACGCAGTATTTT. Translating it yields CASRGILAGTDTQYF.

The chain uses TRBV29-1 and TRBJ1-1; D is unclear. This CDR3 comprises 12 residues. Trimming took off 2 bases at V and 3 bases at J, with 7 bases between the two ends. The germline V gene has CDR1 SQVTM and CDR2 ANQGSEA. CDR3 amino acids: CSVENSYTEAFF. CDR3 coding DNA: TGCAGCGTTGAAAACAGCTACACTGAAGCTTTCTTT. Variable domain in full (rest from reference TRBV29-1 and TRBJ1-1): SAVISQKPSRDICQRGTSLTIQCQVDSQVTMMFWYRQQPGQSLTLIATANQGSEATYESGFVIDKFPISRPNLTFSTLTVSNMSPEDSSIYLCSVENSYTEAFFGQGTRLTVV.

The gene calls are TRBV27 and TRBJ1-2; 7 bases align to TRBD1. The CDR3 sequence is 15 residues long. Germline assignment: CDR1 MNHEY and CDR2 SMNVEV (reference sequence). Germline trimming cut 0 bases from V and 4 bases from J; bases unmatched to any gene: 5. This CDR3 is CASSLSTGRTYGYTF. The CDR3 region has the DNA TGTGCCAGCAGTTTATCGACAGGGAGAACCTATGGCTACACCTTC.

V usage is TRBV25-1 and J usage is TRBJ2-7; the match to TRBD2 covers 10 bases. With V trimmed by 4 bases and J by 3 bases, 9 bases remained unmatched. The CDR3 is 16 amino acids. CDR1 and CDR2 from the germline V gene are MGHDK and SYGVNS. The CDR3 DNA reads TGTGCCAGCAGTGCTACTAGCGGGGAGGCTCGCTACGAGCAGTACTTC. Protein sequence: CASSATSGEARYEQYF.

The rearrangement uses TRBV5-1 and TRBJ2-1, with TRBD1 as a possible D gene (6 bases). Trimming shortened V by 6 bases and J by 4 bases, and 20 bases separated the two germline ends. The CDR3 runs to 16 residues. CDR1 SGHRS and CDR2 YFSETQ come from the germline V gene. CDR3 amino acids: CASIPAVGAAYNEQFF. CDR3 nucleotides: TGCGCCAGCATCCCGGCGGTGGGGGCGGCTTACAATGAGCAGTTCTTC.

The chain links TRBV5-1 to TRBJ2-1; TRBD1 agrees at 7 bases. Trimming took 2 bases from V and 5 from J; bases not matched to a gene: 7. Germline assignment: CDR1 SGHRS and CDR2 YFSETQ. The CDR3 is 15 amino acids. The DNA of the CDR3 is TGCGCCAGCAGCTTCACGACAGGGAACCACAATGAGCAGTTCTTC. It encodes CASSFTTGNHNEQFF.

The V call is TRBV30, the J call TRBJ2-2; 8 nucleotides align to TRBD1. Germline values: CDR1 GTSNPN, CDR2 SVGIG (reference sequence). Trimming removed 5 bases from V and 1 base from J; junction bases left unmatched: 3. CDR3 size: 14 residues. CDR3: CAWEGQGNTGELFF. CDR3 nucleotide sequence: TGTGCCTGGGAAGGACAGGGGAACACCGGGGAGCTGTTTTTT.

The chain carries TRBV5-1 and TRBJ2-1; D possibly corresponds to TRBD2 (7 bases). This CDR3 comprises 15 residues. CDR1 is SGHRS and CDR2 is YFSETQ in the germline V gene. V lost 3 bases and J lost 6, with 16 bases in between. Here the CDR3 reads CASSSEGGNGNEQFF. The CDR3 DNA sequence: TGCGCCAGCAGCTCGGAGGGGGGGAACGGCAATGAGCAGTTCTTC.

The chain carries TRBV6-2 or TRBV6-3 and TRBJ2-7; D is unresolved. Trimming pared 1 base from V and 3 bases from J, leaving 7 bases between. Germline CDR1 reads MNHEY; CDR2 reads SVGEGT. The CDR3 loop spans 13 amino acids. CDR3 sequence: CASSYFRYYEQYF. CDR3 coding DNA: TGTGCCAGCAGTTACTTCCGGTACTACGAGCAGTACTTC.

CDR3 protein: CASSLGTGKQPQHF. As DNA, the CDR3 is TGTGCCAGCAGCTTAGGGACAGGGAAACAGCCCCAGCATTTT. This chain uses TRBV7-2 with TRBJ1-5; 8 bases are a match to TRBD1. In germline, CDR1 is SGHTA, CDR2 FQGNSA. Trimming took 1 base from V and 7 from J; bases not matched to a gene: 3. This CDR3 spans 14 amino acids.

This clone came up once. J is TRBJ2-2 and V is TRBV15, with D maybe TRBD2 (5 bases). The CDR3 extends over 14 amino acids. CDR1 is LNHNV and CDR2 is YYDKDF in the germline V gene (reference sequence). The V end lost 6 bases, the J end lost 1 base, and 9 bases lay between the germline ends. The CDR3 is CATRAGGNTGELFF. Here the CDR3 DNA reads TGTGCCACCAGGGCAGGAGGGAACACCGGGGAGCTGTTTTTT.

This clone showed up just once. The chain employs TRBV6-5 and TRBJ1-2; 8 bases match TRBD1. Germline CDR1 reads MNHEY; CDR2 reads SVGAGI. There are 15 residues in the CDR3. The V gene end was trimmed by 6 bases and the J gene end by 2 bases; junction bases not matched to a gene: 8. DNA for the CDR3: TGTGCCAGCAGAATACCGGGACAGGCGAACTATGGCTACACCTTC. The encoded protein is CASRIPGQANYGYTF.

The gene calls are TRBV21-1 and TRBJ2-5; the listed D gene, TRBD1, was not tested against the DNA. TRBV21-1 is recorded as a pseudogene. The CDR3 covers 16 residues. CDR3 sequence reads: CASSKFWRTGEETQYF. The CDR3 coding sequence is TGTGCCAGCAGCAAATTTTGGCGGACAGGGGAAGAGACCCAGTACTTC.

The chain has TRBV7-3 and TRBJ1-2, with TRBD1 matching over 7 bases. Germline loops: CDR1 SGHTA, CDR2 FQGTGA. Trimming removed 5 bases from V and 7 bases from J; junction bases left unmatched: 7. CDR3 length: 13 residues. The CDR3 nucleotides read TGTGCCAGCAGCCTTCAGGGGGGCCTTGGCTACACCTTC. This codes for CASSLQGGLGYTF.

This clone has a single count. This rearrangement joins TRBV5-4 to TRBJ1-2; the match to TRBD1 covers 7 bases. Germline V gives CDR1 SGHNT, CDR2 YYREEE (reference sequence). With 1 base clipped from V and 8 bases from J, the junction kept 5 bases outside the gene matches. This CDR3 has 13 residues. DNA for the CDR3: TGTGCCAGCAGCTTGATAGGGGGCTGGGGCTACACCTTC. This encodes CASSLIGGWGYTF.

The genes are TRBV5-1 and TRBJ1-4; a possible D gene is TRBD1 (6 bases). The CDR3 length is 17 residues. The germline gives CDR1 SGHRS, CDR2 YFSETQ. V was pared by 4 bases and J by 0 bases, with 16 bases between. CDR3 sequence (DNA): TGCGCCAGCAGCGCAACCGGGACATCAACAACTAATGAAAAACTGTTTTTT. The encoded protein is CASSATGTSTTNEKLFF.

CDR3 nucleotides: TGTGCCAGCAGCCCGGACATTAATTCACCCCTCCACTTT. It specifies CASSPDINSPLHF. The chain carries TRBV11-3 and TRBJ1-6, with D possibly being TRBD1 (5 bases). Looked up from germline, CDR1 is SGHNT and CDR2 is YENEEA. V lost 5 bases to trimming and J lost 6 bases, with 8 bases between them. The CDR3 has 13 residues.

The chain is built from TRBV30 and TRBJ1-2; D is uncertain. The CDR3 has 15 amino acids. V was pared by 0 bases and J by 4 bases, with 15 bases between. Germline CDR1 reads GTSNPN; CDR2 reads SVGIG (reference sequence). The CDR3 region is CAWSVRLEDFYGYTF. The CDR3 nucleotides read TGTGCCTGGAGTGTACGACTTGAAGATTTCTATGGCTACACCTTC.

V gene TRBV24-1 combines with J gene TRBJ2-4, with D perhaps matching TRBD1 (6 bases). Between the trimmed V and J ends, which lost 9 bases and 9 bases, there was a span of 17 bases. Germline values: CDR1 KGHDR, CDR2 SFDVKD. The CDR3 has 13 amino acids. The CDR3 protein is CATSAQGLGIQYF. CDR3 in DNA: TGTGCCACCTCCGCCCAGGGGCTGGGCATTCAGTACTTC.